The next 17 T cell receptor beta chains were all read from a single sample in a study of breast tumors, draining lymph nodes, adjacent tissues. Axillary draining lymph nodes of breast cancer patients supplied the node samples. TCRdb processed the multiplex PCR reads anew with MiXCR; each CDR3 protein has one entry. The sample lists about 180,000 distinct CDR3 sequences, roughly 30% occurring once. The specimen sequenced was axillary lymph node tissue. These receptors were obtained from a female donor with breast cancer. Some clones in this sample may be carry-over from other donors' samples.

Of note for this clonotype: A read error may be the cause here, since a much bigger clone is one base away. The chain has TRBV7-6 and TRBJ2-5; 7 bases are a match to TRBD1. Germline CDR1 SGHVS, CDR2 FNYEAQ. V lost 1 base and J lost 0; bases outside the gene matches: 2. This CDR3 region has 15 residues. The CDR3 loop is CASSLGDRDQETQYF. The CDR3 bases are TGTGCCAGCAGCTTAGGGGACAGAGACCAAGAGACCCAGTACTTC.

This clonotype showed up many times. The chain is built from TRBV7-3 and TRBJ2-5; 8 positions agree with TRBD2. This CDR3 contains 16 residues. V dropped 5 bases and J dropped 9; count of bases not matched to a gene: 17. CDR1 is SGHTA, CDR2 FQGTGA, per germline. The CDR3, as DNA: TGTGCCAGCAGCCCGACGGGCACTAGCGGTGCTGGGTCCCAGTACTTC. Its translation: CASSPTGTSGAGSQYF.

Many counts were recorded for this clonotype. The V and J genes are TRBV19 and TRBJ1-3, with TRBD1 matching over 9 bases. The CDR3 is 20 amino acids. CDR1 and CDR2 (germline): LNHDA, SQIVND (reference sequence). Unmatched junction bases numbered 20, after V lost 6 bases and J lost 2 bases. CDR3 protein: CASSFDRQGESKDPGNTIYF. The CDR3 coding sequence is TGTGCCAGTAGCTTCGATAGACAGGGGGAATCCAAGGATCCTGGAAACACCATATATTTT. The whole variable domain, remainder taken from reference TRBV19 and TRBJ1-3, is DGGITQSPKYLFRKEGQNVTLSCEQNLNHDAMYWYRQDPGQGLRLIYYSQIVNDFQKGDIAEGYSVSREKKESFPLTVTSAQKNPTAFYLCASSFDRQGESKDPGNTIYFGEGSWLTVV.

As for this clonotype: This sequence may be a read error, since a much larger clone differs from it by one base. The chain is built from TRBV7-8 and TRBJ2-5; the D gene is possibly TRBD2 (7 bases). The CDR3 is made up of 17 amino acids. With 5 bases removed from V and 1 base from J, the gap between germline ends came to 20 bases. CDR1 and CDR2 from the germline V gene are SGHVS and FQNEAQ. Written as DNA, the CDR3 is TGTGCCAGCAGCCCGAGGGGGGCAGCGGGGATCCAAGAGACCCAGTACTTC. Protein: CASSPRGAAGIQETQYF.

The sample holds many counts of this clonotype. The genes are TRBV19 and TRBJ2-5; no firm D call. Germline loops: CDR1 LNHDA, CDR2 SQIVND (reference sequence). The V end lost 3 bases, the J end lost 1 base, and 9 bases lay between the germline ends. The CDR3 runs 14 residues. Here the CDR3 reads CASSMAAIQETQYF. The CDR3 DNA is TGTGCCAGTAGTATGGCAGCAATCCAAGAGACCCAGTACTTC.

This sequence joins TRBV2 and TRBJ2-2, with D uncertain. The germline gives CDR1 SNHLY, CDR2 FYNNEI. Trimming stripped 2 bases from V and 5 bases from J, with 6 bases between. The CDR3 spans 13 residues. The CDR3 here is CASSEWLTGELFF. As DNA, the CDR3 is TGTGCCAGCAGTGAATGGCTTACCGGGGAGCTGTTTTTT. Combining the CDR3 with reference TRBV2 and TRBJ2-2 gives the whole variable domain EPEVTQTPSHQVTQMGQEVILRCVPISNHLYFYWYRQILGQKVEFLVSFYNNEISEKSEIFDDQFSVERPDGSNFTLKIRSTKLEDSAMYFCASSEWLTGELFFGEGSRLTVL.

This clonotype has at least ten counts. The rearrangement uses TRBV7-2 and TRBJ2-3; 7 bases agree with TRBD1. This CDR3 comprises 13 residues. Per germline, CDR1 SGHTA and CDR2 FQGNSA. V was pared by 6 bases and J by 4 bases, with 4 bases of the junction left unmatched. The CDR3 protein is CASRKGAADTQYF. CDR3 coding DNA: TGTGCCAGCAGAAAGGGGGCGGCAGATACGCAGTATTTT.

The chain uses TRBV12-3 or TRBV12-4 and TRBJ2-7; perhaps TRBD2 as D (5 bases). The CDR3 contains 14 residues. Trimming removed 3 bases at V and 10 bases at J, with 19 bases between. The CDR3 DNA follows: TGTGCCAGCAGTTTGAACGGGGAGCCCTACAAACAGTACTTC. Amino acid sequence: CASSLNGEPYKQYF.

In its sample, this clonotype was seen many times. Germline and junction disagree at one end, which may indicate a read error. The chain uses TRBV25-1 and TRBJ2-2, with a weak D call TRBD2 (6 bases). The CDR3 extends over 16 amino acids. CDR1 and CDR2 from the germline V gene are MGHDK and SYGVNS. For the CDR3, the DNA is TGTGCCAGCAGTGAAGAGGCGGGGCCCCGCACCGGGGGGCTGTTTTTT. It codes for CASSEEAGPRTGGLFF.

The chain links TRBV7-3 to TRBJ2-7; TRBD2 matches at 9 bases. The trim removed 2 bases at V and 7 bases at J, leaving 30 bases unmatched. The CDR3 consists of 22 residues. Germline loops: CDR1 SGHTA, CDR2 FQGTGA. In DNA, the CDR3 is TGTGCCAGCAGCTTAGTTTCGACTCCCCCGGGGCTAGCGGGATCCCACACGGGTGAGCAGTACTTC. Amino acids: CASSLVSTPPGLAGSHTGEQYF.

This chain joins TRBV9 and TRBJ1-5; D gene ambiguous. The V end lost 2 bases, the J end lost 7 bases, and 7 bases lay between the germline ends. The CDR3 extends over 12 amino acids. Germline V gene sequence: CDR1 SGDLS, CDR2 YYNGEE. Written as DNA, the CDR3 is TGTGCCAGCAGCGTTAGCGGGCAGCCCCAGCATTTT. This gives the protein CASSVSGQPQHF.

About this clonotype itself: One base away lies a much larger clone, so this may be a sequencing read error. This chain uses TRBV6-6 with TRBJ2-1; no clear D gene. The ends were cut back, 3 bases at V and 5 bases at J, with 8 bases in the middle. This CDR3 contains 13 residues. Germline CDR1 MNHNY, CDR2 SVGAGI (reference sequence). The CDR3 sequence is CASSYEGHNEQFF. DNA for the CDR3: TGTGCCAGCAGTTATGAAGGACACAATGAGCAGTTCTTC.

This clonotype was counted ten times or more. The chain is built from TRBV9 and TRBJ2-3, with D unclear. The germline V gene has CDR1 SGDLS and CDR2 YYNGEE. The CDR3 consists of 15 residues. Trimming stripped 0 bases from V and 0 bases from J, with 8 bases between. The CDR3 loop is CASSVGVDSTDTQYF. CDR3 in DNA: TGTGCCAGCAGCGTAGGGGTGGATAGCACAGATACGCAGTATTTT.

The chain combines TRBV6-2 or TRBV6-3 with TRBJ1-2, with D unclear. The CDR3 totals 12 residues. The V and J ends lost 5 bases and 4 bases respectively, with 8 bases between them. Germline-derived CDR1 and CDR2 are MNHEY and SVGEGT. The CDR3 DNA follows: TGTGCCAGCAGTCTCCCCGGCTATGGCTACACCTTC. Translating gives CASSLPGYGYTF.

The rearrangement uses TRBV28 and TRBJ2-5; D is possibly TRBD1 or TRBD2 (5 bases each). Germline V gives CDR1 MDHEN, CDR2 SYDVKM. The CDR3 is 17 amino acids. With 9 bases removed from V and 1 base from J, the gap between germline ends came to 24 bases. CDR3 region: CARGGHQRREFQETQYF. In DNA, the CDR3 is TGTGCCAGGGGTGGACATCAGCGGCGAGAATTCCAAGAGACCCAGTACTTC.

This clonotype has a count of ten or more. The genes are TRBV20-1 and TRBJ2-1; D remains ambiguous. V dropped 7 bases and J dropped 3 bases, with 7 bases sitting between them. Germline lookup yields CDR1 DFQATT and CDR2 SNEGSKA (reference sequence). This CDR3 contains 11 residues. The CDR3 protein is CSGGGYNEQFF. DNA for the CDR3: TGCAGTGGAGGCGGCTACAATGAGCAGTTCTTC.

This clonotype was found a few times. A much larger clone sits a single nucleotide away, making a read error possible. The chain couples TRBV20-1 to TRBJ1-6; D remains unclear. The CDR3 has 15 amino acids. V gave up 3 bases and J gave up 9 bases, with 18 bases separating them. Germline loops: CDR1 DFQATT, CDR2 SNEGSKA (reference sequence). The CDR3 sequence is CSASPSSRDTSPLHF. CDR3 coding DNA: TGCAGTGCTAGTCCTTCATCGCGGGATACTTCACCCCTCCACTTT.